Shown below are 7 T cell receptor beta chains from a single sample sequenced in a study of identical twins. MiXCR, applied by TCRdb to the 5' RACE reads, yields one record per CDR3 protein. The table lists hundreds of thousands of distinct CDR3 sequences, 15% to 20% of them singletons. The data were also submitted as part of a second study, on T cells expressing NK-cell markers.

The sequenced sample was PBMCs. These receptors were collected from a woman younger than 30 in good health.

This chain joins TRBV21-1 and TRBJ2-7; the table assigns TRBD1, which was not confirmed against the DNA. TRBV21-1 is recorded as a pseudogene. The CDR3 runs to 14 residues. CDR3 nucleotides: TGTGCCAGCAGTCACCGGGACAGGGCCTACGAGCAGTACTTC. Its protein is CASSHRDRAYEQYF.

Only a few counts were recorded for this clonotype. This sequence joins TRBV6-1 and TRBJ2-3, with D perhaps TRBD1 (6 bases). Between the trimmed V and J ends, which lost 6 bases and 2 bases, there was a span of 12 bases. The CDR3 length is 14 residues. Germline loops: CDR1 MNHNS, CDR2 SASEGT. CDR3 DNA: TGTGCCAGCAGACGGACAGAATACACAGATACGCAGTATTTT. It codes for CASRRTEYTDTQYF.

The chain joins TRBV20-1 to TRBJ1-5; TRBD1 is a possible D gene (6 bases). Germline V gene data show CDR1 as DFQATT and CDR2 as SNEGSKA (reference sequence). Trimming pared 6 bases from V and 7 bases from J, leaving 22 bases between. The CDR3 runs to 15 residues. Here the CDR3 DNA reads TGCAGTGCCTACGAAGCCTACAGGGTAGGACAGCCCCAGCATTTT. Translated: CSAYEAYRVGQPQHF.

This clonotype was seen more than once but under ten times. The chain employs TRBV5-1 and TRBJ2-1; 9 nucleotides line up with TRBD1. V gave up 2 bases and J gave up 8 bases; unmatched junction bases: 14. This CDR3 is built from 17 residues. CDR1 and CDR2 from the germline V gene are SGHRS and YFSETQ. CDR3 nucleotides: TGCGCCAGCAGCTTATCCCGACAGGGGGTACAATGCGATGAGCAGTTCTTC. Protein: CASSLSRQGVQCDEQFF.

A few counts support this clonotype. The chain carries TRBV9 and TRBJ2-2; D gene unclear. Germline CDR1 SGDLS, CDR2 YYNGEE. This CDR3 spans 14 amino acids. The V gene lost 9 bases and the J gene lost 0 bases, with 12 bases spanning the gap. CDR3 residues: CAKLQTSNTGELFF. The CDR3 nucleotides read TGTGCCAAGTTACAGACCTCGAACACCGGGGAGCTGTTTTTT.

The J gene is TRBJ1-5, the V gene TRBV5-1, with 8 nucleotides matching TRBD1. The V gene end was trimmed by 3 bases and the J gene end by 7 bases; junction bases not matched to a gene: 6. Germline V lookup: CDR1 SGHRS, CDR2 YFSETQ. The CDR3 is 14 residues long. CDR3 DNA: TGCGCCAGCAGCTCAGGGGGCGCGGGGCAGCCCCAGCATTTT. Protein: CASSSGGAGQPQHF.

The chain joins TRBV12-3 or TRBV12-4 to TRBJ1-2, with 9 bases identical to TRBD1. The CDR3 is 15 residues long. Trimming took 4 bases from V and 2 from J; bases not matched to a gene: 5. The CDR3 is CASSSQDRGNYGYTF. In DNA, the CDR3 is TGTGCCAGCAGTTCCCAGGACAGGGGAAACTATGGCTACACCTTC.